The sequence of this TCR beta chain was determined in a study of T cell responses to AZD1222 COVID-19 vaccine. The J segment lost 5 bases and the V segment lost 0 bases, leaving 3 bases of the junction unmatched. CDR1 is WNHNN and CDR2 is SYGVQD in the germline V gene (reference sequence). CDR3 length: 15 residues. Assay: immunoSEQ multiplex PCR; the TCRdb copy retains only in-frame clones and omits some. The sample lists 110,000 to 150,000 clones, approximately 90% seen once, with roughly 3.7% in the top ten. The input for sequencing was peripheral blood, taken on day 0 of AZD1222 vaccination. This sequence was found in an adult in good health. V gene TRBV10-1 combines with J gene TRBJ2-3; 9 bases align to TRBD1. The chain's CDR3 is CASSESMTGGDTQYF. CDR3 DNA: TGCGCCAGCAGTGAGTCGATGACAGGGGGAGATACGCAGTATTTT.